This T cell receptor beta chain originates from a study of cytomegalovirus exposure and HLA in healthy donors. Overall study results and limits: Many donors shared some public TCRs, even though most TCR sequences were rare.

As concerns this clone: As yet, its antigen is unknown.

Generated by immunoSEQ multiplex PCR, the TCRdb table keeps only in-frame clones and is missing some. Of about 180,000 clones in the sample, 85% were seen once. The CDR3 totals 12 residues. The germline CDR1 and CDR2 sequences are MNHEY and SMNVEV (reference sequence). V shed 8 bases and J shed 0 bases, with 8 bases lying between them. The rearrangement uses TRBV27 and TRBJ2-7; possible D gene TRBD2, 7 bases. The TCR sequence derives from a man younger than 35 in good health and CMV-seropositive. The sample consisted of PBMCs. In DNA form, the CDR3 reads TGTGCCAGCCGGGGGGCCTCCTACGAGCAGTACTTC. Its translation is CASRGASYEQYF.